This T cell receptor (beta chain) is drawn from a study of Graves' ophthalmopathy and Graves' hyperthyroidism. Study in general: Peripheral blood collection took place at initial diagnosis, before any treatment.

Aged 18 to 65, hyperthyroidism patients had new diagnoses of under 2 months' duration. Certain patients were not enrolled. These were patients with other autoimmune diseases, uncontrolled infections, pregnancy or lactation. This clonotype has a count of ten or more. Its target is not known. Amplification targeted the TCR beta CDR3 regions, with RNA transcripts as the source material. An opening RT-PCR round employed HTBI primers and preceded a second-round multiplex PCR. One entry per CDR3 protein results from TCRdb running MiXCR on the multiplex PCR reads. Here the sample spans more than 300,000 distinct CDR3 sequences, roughly 15% being singletons. Study findings and constraints: Most clonotypes expanded in thyroid above 0.001 frequency were present in blood too.

The length of the CDR3 is 15 residues. Germline CDR1 is MNHEY and CDR2 is SMNVEV (reference sequence). Trimming stripped 2 bases from V and 4 bases from J, with 15 bases between. The clonotype originates from a woman aged 18 to 35 with stable Graves' hyperthyroidism. The specimen sequenced was peripheral blood. The rearrangement joins TRBV27 to TRBJ2-7; tentatively, D is TRBD1 (6 bases). This CDR3 is CASSLRGQGPYEQYF. The DNA of the CDR3 is TGTGCCAGCAGTTTAAGGGGACAAGGCCCTTACGAGCAGTACTTC.